This TCR beta chain is from a study of T cells in Graves' hyperthyroidism and ophthalmopathy (dated by TCRdb to between 2018 and 2021). Background for the entire study: Peripheral blood samples were taken at initial diagnosis, before any treatment was given. A discovery cohort of about 96 patients, fewer than 50 with Graves' ophthalmopathy and approximately 60 with stable Graves' hyperthyroidism, was used to find distinguishing TCR V-J signatures. Prospective prediction of ophthalmopathy was tested in an independent validation cohort consisting of some 18 hyperthyroidism patients and approximately 16 patients who later progressed to ophthalmopathy. The roughly 94 discovery patients were randomly divided into training and test sets at a 7:3 ratio. In addition, the study compared T-cell repertoires in thyroid tissue and in blood from roughly six Graves' hyperthyroidism patients. After sampling, hyperthyroidism patients received methimazole starting at 30 mg daily, and ophthalmopathy patients received high-dose intravenous methylprednisolone. The paper reports TCR Vbeta CDR3 sequencing of some 140 peripheral blood samples: fewer than 50 ophthalmopathy, under 80 hyperthyroidism and some 17 progressor patients.

The full study reports these points: Most expanded thyroid clonotypes (frequency above 0.001) were also detected in blood, suggesting blood repertoires may reflect thyroid immune responses. No statistical method was used to set the sample size in advance, and investigators knew the group allocation. In validation, the model predicted progression to ophthalmopathy with 55% to 71% sensitivity and 72% to 85% specificity, a median of approximately 6.5 months before onset. Ophthalmopathy was separated from stable hyperthyroidism by a 13 V-J signature model, with 85% to 90% sensitivity and roughly 84% specificity obtained in cross-validation and 80%/75% obtained in testing.

This clonotype was detected a few times. Its target antigen remains unknown. There are no base qualities to consult, and no much larger clone falls within one base. Stable Graves' hyperthyroidism was defined as the absence of progression to ophthalmopathy over 18 months of follow-up. Hyperthyroidism patients were aged 18 to 65 years and newly diagnosed, with disease duration of less than 2 months. Patients with uncontrolled infections, other autoimmune diseases, pregnancy or lactation were excluded. Diagnoses were based on clinical symptoms, serum thyroxine and TRAb, thyroid ultrasound and orbital computed tomography. Ficoll-Paque density gradient centrifugation was used to isolate PBMCs from 8 to 10 ml of fresh peripheral blood. Total RNA was extracted using Trizol reagent, and RNA quality was assessed on an Agilent 2100 Bioanalyzer. The TCR beta CDR3 regions were amplified from RNA transcripts. The first round of RT-PCR for the TCR CDR3 was performed with the HTBI primer set and the Qiagen OneStep RT-PCR kit. The libraries were constructed in a second round of multiplex PCR and then size-selected and purified. Libraries were sequenced paired-end with 100 bp reads on an Illumina HiSeq2000. On the authors' methods: SOAPnuke was used to process the raw data, throwing out any read that contained adapters or uncalled bases, had a mean Phred below 15, or lacked an exact constant-primer or identifier match. High-quality paired reads were merged using COPE v1.2.5, and each unique nucleotide sequence was defined as a clonotype. Clonotypes were aligned to IMGT TRBV, TRBD and TRBJ reference segments using MiTCR v1.1. The analysis included only V-J combinations with a frequency above 0.0001, which together covered approximately 99% of the repertoires. A TCS score was defined as the ratio of F50 (clonal expansion) to E x V (chaos), with BLOSUM62-based TCRdist applied between CDR3 peptides within each V-J. Welch's t-statistics and random forest reduced 500 to 550 V-J features to about 12, which were used in a naive Bayes classifier (R e1071). TCRdb reprocessing: public reads trimmed at Q25 with fastp, clones called with MiXCR, in-frame beta chains kept. Rows with one shared CDR3 protein collapse into an entry with the most common genes and DNA. What appears here as the V and J calls and clone size reflects TCRdb's work, not the paper's. Across this sample there are a few hundred thousand distinct CDR3 sequences, with about 14% seen only once. The ten largest make up around 14% of the sample.

Sequencing was performed on blood. The receptor comes from a middle-aged woman with Graves' hyperthyroidism.

In nucleotides, the sequence is TGTGCCAGCAGCCGCTTAGATAGAAGTGAGCAGTTCTTC. It translates to CASSRLDRSEQFF. The chain employs TRBV14 and TRBJ2-1; no confident D gene assignment can be made. There are 13 amino acids in the CDR3, from cysteine to phenylalanine inclusive. Only the CDR3 region is kept as DNA, spanning 39 bases read in frame from base 1. In the germline V gene, CDR1 corresponds to SGHDN and CDR2 to FVKESK. V is shortened by 4 bases, J by 9 bases, and the region joining them spans 13 bases. The CDR3, completed at both ends by the reference TRBV14 and TRBJ2-1 genes, gives the full variable domain EAGVTQFPSHSVIEKGQTVTLRCDPISGHDNLYWYRRVMGKEIKFLLHFVKESKQDESGMPNNRFLAERTGGTYSTLKVQPAELEDSGVYFCASSRLDRSEQFFGPGTRLTVL.